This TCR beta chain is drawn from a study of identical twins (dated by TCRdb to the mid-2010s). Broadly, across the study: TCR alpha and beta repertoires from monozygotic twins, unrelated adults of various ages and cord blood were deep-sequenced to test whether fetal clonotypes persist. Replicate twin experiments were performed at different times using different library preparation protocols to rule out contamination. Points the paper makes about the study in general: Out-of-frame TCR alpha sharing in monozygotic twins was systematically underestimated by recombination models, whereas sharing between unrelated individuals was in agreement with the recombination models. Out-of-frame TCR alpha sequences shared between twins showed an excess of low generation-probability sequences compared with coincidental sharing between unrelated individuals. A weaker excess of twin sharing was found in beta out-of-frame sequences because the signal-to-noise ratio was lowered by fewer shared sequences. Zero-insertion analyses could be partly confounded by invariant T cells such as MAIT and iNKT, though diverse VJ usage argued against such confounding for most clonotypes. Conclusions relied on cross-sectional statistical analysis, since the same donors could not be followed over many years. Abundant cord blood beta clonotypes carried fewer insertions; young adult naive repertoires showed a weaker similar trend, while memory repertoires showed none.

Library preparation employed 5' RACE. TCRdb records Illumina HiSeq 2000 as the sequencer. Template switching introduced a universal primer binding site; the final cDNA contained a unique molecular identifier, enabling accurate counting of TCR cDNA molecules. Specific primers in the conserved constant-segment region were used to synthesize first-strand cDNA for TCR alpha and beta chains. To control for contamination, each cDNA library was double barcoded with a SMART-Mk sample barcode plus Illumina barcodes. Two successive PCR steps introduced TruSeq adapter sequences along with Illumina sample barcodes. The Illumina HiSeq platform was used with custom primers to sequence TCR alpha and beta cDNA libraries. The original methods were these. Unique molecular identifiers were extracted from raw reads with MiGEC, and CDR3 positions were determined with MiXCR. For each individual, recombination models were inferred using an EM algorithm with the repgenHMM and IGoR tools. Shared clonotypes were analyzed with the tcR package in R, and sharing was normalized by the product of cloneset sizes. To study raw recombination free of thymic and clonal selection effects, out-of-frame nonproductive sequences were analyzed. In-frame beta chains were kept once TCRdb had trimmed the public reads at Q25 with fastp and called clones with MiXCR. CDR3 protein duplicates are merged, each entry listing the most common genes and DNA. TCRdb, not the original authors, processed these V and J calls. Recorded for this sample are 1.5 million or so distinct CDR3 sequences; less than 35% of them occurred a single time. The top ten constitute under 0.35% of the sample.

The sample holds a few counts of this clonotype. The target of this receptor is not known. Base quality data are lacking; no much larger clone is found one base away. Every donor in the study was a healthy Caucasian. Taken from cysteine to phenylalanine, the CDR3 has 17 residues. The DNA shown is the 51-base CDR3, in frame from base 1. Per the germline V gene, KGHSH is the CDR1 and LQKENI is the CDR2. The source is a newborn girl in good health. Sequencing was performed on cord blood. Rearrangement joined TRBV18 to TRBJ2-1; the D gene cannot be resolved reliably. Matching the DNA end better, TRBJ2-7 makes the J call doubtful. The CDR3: CASSPRRAGSSYNEQYF. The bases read TGTGCCAGCTCACCACGCCGGGCAGGAAGCTCCTACAATGAGCAGTACTTC.